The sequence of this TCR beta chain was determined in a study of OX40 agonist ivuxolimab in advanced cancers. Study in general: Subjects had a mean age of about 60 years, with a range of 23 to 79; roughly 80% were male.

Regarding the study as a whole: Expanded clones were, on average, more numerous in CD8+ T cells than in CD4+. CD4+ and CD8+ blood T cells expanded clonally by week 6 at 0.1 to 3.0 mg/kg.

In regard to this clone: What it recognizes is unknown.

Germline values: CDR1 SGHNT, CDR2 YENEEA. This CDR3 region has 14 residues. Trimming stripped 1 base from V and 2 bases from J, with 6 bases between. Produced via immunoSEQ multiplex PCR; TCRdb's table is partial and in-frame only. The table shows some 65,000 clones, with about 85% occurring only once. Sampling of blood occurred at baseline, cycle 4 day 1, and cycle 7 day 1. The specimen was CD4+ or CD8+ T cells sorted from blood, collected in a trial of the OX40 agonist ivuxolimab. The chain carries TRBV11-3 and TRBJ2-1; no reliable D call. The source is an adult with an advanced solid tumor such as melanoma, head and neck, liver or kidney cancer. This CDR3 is CASSLAVPYNEQFF. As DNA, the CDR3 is TGTGCCAGCAGCTTAGCTGTTCCCTACAATGAGCAGTTCTTC.